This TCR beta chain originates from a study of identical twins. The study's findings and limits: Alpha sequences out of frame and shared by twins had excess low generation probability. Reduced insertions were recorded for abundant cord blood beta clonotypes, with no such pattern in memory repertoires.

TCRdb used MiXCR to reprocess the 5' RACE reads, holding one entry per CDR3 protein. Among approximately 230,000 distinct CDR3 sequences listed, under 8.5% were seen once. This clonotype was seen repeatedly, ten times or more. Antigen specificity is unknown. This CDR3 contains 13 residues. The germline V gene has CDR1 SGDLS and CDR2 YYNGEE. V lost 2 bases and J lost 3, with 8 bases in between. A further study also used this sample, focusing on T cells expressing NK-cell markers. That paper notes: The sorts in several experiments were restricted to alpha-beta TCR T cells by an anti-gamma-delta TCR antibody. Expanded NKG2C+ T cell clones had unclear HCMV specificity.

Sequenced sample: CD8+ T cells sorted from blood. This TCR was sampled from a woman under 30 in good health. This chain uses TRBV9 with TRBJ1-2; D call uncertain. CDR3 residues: CASSVSGDYGYTF. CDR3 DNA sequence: TGTGCCAGCAGCGTCAGTGGGGACTATGGCTACACCTTC.